A selection of T cell receptor beta chains follows, all from one sample in a study of blood T cell repertoires in COVID-19. The data were produced by immunoSEQ multiplex PCR, yet TCRdb's version contains in-frame clones alone and is incomplete. The sample records about 250,000 clones, around 86% being singletons. The sample was peripheral blood. These receptors were taken from an elderly woman with COVID-19, enrolled during active disease. The CDR3 runs from the conserved cysteine through the conserved F or W. The D gene is left open where the match is weak. Some rows have no size entry. The others give once, few or many, or a class for an expanded clone.

TRBJ1-5 NA TRBV4-1 TRBD1 TGCGCCAGCAGCCCGGGATACGCATTGGACAGGGTTAAACAGCCCCAGCATTTT CASSPGYALDRVKQPQHF
TRBJ1-3 NA TRBV5-1 TRBD1 TGCGCCAGCAGCTTGGGTACAGGGGCAACTAACACCATATATTTT CASSLGTGATNTIYF
TRBJ2-3 NA TRBV18 NA TGTGCCAGCTCACCGACTTATACTTCTAGCACAGATACGCAGTATTTT CASSPTYTSSTDTQYF
TRBJ1-4 NA TRBV6-1 TRBD1 TGTGCCAGCAGTGAAGCGTGGACAGGGATGAATGAAAAACTGTTTTTT CASSEAWTGMNEKLFF
TRBJ1-2 few TRBV5-1 NA TGCGCCAGCAGCTGGGGGACAACCAACTATGGCTACACCTTC CASSWGTTNYGYTF
TRBJ1-2 NA TRBV9 TRBD1 TGTGCCAGCAGCGAATGGGACAGGGTGCTCTATGGCTACACCTTC CASSEWDRVLYGYTF
TRBJ2-7 NA TRBV28 NA TGTGCCAGCAGTCCCCAGAGGCCCGGGGAGCAGTACTTC CASSPQRPGEQYF
TRBJ2-3 NA TRBV19 TRBD1 TGTGCCAGTAGCCGGGACAGGGGAGGAGATACGCAGTATTTT CASSRDRGGDTQYF
TRBJ2-5 NA TRBV21-1 NA TGTGCCAGCAGCAAGGAAAGCGGGGGACAAGAGACCCAGTACTTC CASSKESGGQETQYF
TRBJ1-1 NA TRBV10-3 NA TGTGCCATCAGTGACCCAACAGGGCCCGCTTTCTTT CAISDPTGPAFF
TRBJ1-1 NA TRBV5-1 NA TGCGCCAGCAGCTTGGCCGACGGGACACTGAACACTGAAGCTTTCTTT CASSLADGTLNTEAFF
TRBJ2-3 NA TRBV5-6 TRBD2 TGTGCCAGCAGCCCGGGACTAGCGGGGGGGCAGGTCACAGATACGCAGTATTTT CASSPGLAGGQVTDTQYF
TRBJ2-5 NA TRBV7-9 NA TGTGCCAGCAGCCCTCGGGCAGGGCAAGAGACCCAGTACTTC CASSPRAGQETQYF
TRBJ2-1 once TRBV7-2 TRBD1 TGTGCCAGCAGCTTATATAGAGGACAGGGGTACAATGAGCAGTTCTTC CASSLYRGQGYNEQFF